The present T cell receptor beta chain was sequenced within a study of control samples from healthy donors and cancer patients. Method: immunoSEQ multiplex PCR; TCRdb's copy keeps in-frame clones and lacks some. The sample has under 200,000 clones, under 96% seen once. Sequencing was done on a sample of blood. This TCR was recovered from a woman between 25 and 40 years old in good health.

CDR3 sequence: CSAYGPRGYTF. The DNA of the CDR3 is TGCAGTGCTTACGGACCGCGAGGCTACACCTTC. The rearrangement joins TRBV20-1 to TRBJ1-2; unclear D gene. In germline, CDR1 is DFQATT, CDR2 SNEGSKA (reference sequence). V was shortened by 5 bases and J by 8 bases, with 12 bases between the two germline ends. CDR3 length: 11 amino acids.